This T cell receptor (beta chain) was documented in a study of blood T cell repertoires in COVID-19. Whole-study context: The origin of the acute and convalescent COVID-19 samples was the United States, Italy and Spain. PBMCs, B-cell-depleted T cells, or T cells provided the cDNA or gDNA that made up the material.

Trimming shortened V by 6 bases and J by 8 bases, and 21 bases separated the two germline ends. This CDR3 contains 15 residues. The V gene's germline CDR1 is MNHEY and CDR2 SVGAGI. Sequencing used immunoSEQ multiplex PCR; TCRdb keeps in-frame clones, though not all of them. Among about 290,000 clones, 75% to 90% were seen once, and the ten largest hold 1.5% to 2%. Clinical histories supplied by participants themselves formed the basis of cohort assignment. Two consecutive negative NP/OP PCR tests, clearance, or resolved symptoms defined Cohort 3 recovery. Sequencing used PBMCs or T cells enriched from blood (not recorded which). This TCR came from a woman aged 35 to 49 who had recovered from COVID-19. This chain links TRBV6-5 with TRBJ2-3, with D possibly TRBD2 on 5 matching bases. The CDR3 region is CASRRARDSGGTQYF. Here the CDR3 DNA reads TGTGCCAGCAGGAGAGCGAGGGATTCGGGTGGTACGCAGTATTTT.